Each of the 25 T cell receptor beta chains below was sequenced from the same sample in a study of blood T cells in healthy people across ages. Primers used in a second PCR of roughly 7 to 12 cycles were a sample-barcoded 5' primer and a J-beta primer mix. TCRdb itself ran the 5' RACE reads through MiXCR, one entry per CDR3 protein. The data show 630,000 or so distinct CDR3 sequences, approximately 31% seen once. Source material: blood. The origin of the receptors is a woman of 80 years or more in good health.

This clonotype was counted ten times or more. J is TRBJ2-4 and V is TRBV27; D possibly corresponds to TRBD2 (6 bases). V was clipped by 5 bases and J by 13 bases, with 21 bases between them. Germline V gives CDR1 MNHEY, CDR2 SMNVEV (reference sequence). The CDR3 spans 14 residues. The CDR3 DNA follows: TGTGCCAGCAGTGGGGGGTCGAGGGGCACATCCCAGTACTTC. Amino acids: CASSGGSRGTSQYF.

This clonotype was counted ten times or more. The chain couples TRBV5-1 to TRBJ1-2; the D is unclear. V shed 2 bases and J shed 2 bases, with 10 bases lying between them. Germline V gene lookup returns CDR1 SGHRS and CDR2 YFSETQ. The CDR3 runs 14 residues. The CDR3 spells CASSLPPGNYGYTF. The CDR3 DNA reads TGCGCCAGCAGCTTACCCCCTGGAAACTATGGCTACACCTTC. Full variable domain (remainder filled in from reference TRBV5-1 and TRBJ1-2): KAGVTQTPRYLIKTRGQQVTLSCSPISGHRSVSWYQQTPGQGLQFLFEYFSETQRNKGNFPGRFSGRQFSNSRSEMNVSTLELGDSALYLCASSLPPGNYGYTFGSGTRLTVV.

This clonotype was counted between two and nine times. The rearrangement joins TRBV7-2 to TRBJ1-6; D might be TRBD1 (5 bases). The CDR3 extends over 15 amino acids. Per germline, CDR1 SGHTA and CDR2 FQGNSA. The V end was cut by 2 bases, the J end by 9 bases, with 14 bases between. The CDR3 reads CASSLSKLGASPLHF. The CDR3 DNA sequence: TGTGCCAGCAGCTTATCGAAACTTGGGGCTTCACCCCTCCACTTT. Full variable domain (outside the CDR3, taken from reference TRBV7-2 and TRBJ1-6): GAGVSQSPSNKVTEKGKDVELRCDPISGHTALYWYRQSLGQGLEFLIYFQGNSAPDKSGLPSDRFSAERTGGSVSTLTIQRTQQEDSAVYLCASSLSKLGASPLHFGNGTRLTVT.

This clonotype was counted many times. The V and J genes are TRBV12-3 or TRBV12-4 and TRBJ1-4; TRBD1 might be the D (5 bases). This CDR3 contains 14 residues. Trimming cost V 6 bases and J 0 bases, with 8 bases left between them. CDR3 sequence (DNA): TGTGCCAGCAGCTTGGGGGCAACTAATGAAAAACTGTTTTTT. It yields the protein CASSLGATNEKLFF.

The J gene is TRBJ1-1, the V gene TRBV5-1; 7 nucleotides align to TRBD1. CDR3 size: 13 residues. The V and J ends lost 4 bases and 5 bases, in that order; junction bases with no gene match: 5. Germline V gene data show CDR1 as SGHRS and CDR2 as YFSETQ. The CDR3 nucleotides are TGCGCCAGCAGCACCGGGACAGATACTGAAGCTTTCTTT. Protein product: CASSTGTDTEAFF.

This clonotype occurred once. J is TRBJ2-4 and V is TRBV12-3 or TRBV12-4, with 9 bases identical to TRBD1. The better agreement between TRBJ2-5 and the DNA end casts doubt on the J call. The CDR3 sequence is 16 residues long. This CDR3 reads CASSYNSPGQGATQYF. In DNA form, the CDR3 reads TGTGCCAGCAGCTACAATTCGCCGGGACAGGGTGCGACCCAGTACTTC.

This clonotype was detected a few times. A read error may explain this, as a much larger clone is one base away. The chain is built from TRBV21-1 and TRBJ1-2; TRBD1, the D gene given by the table, was not confirmed from the DNA. TRBV21-1 is tagged as a pseudogene. This CDR3 spans 12 amino acids. The CDR3 loop is CASSYREHGYIF. For the CDR3, the DNA is TGTGCCAGCAGCTACAGGGAACATGGCTACATCTTC.

This clonotype was found a few times. The chain employs TRBV7-2 and TRBJ1-6; 8 positions agree with TRBD1. V lost 2 bases and J lost 8; bases outside the gene matches: 11. The CDR3 consists of 17 residues. Germline V lookup: CDR1 SGHTA, CDR2 FQGNSA. CDR3 in amino acids: CASSLMLGQGADSPLHF. In DNA form, the CDR3 reads TGTGCCAGCAGCTTAATGTTAGGTCAGGGGGCTGATTCACCCCTCCACTTT.

This sequence joins TRBV30 and TRBJ2-5; 8 bases fit TRBD1. The length of the CDR3 is 15 residues. Germline CDR1 reads GTSNPN; CDR2 reads SVGIG (reference sequence). Losses at the gene ends were 0 bases for V and 5 bases for J; bases not matched to a gene: 8. CDR3 residues: CAWSVGQGAQETQYF. As DNA, the CDR3 is TGTGCCTGGAGTGTGGGGCAGGGGGCGCAGGAGACCCAGTACTTC.

Many counts were recorded for this clonotype. V is TRBV20-1 and J is TRBJ2-1, with D unresolved. This CDR3 has 11 amino acids. Per the germline V gene, CDR1 is DFQATT and CDR2 is SNEGSKA (reference sequence). Trimming removed 0 bases at V and 5 bases at J, with 2 bases between. The CDR3 spells CSAREDNEQFF. The CDR3, as DNA: TGCAGTGCTAGAGAAGACAATGAGCAGTTCTTC.

The rearrangement links TRBV6-2 or TRBV6-3 to TRBJ1-5, with D maybe TRBD1 (5 bases). The CDR3 spans 16 residues. The V gene's germline CDR1 is MNHEY and CDR2 SVGEGT. V lost 4 bases and J 7 bases, leaving 20 bases between the germline ends. CDR3 sequence (DNA): TGTGCCAGCAGTTTGCGACTCTTTGGGGGTCTGCAGCCCCAGCATTTT. Protein: CASSLRLFGGLQPQHF.

As for this clonotype: One end of the junction varies from germline; a read error may be responsible. V usage is TRBV20-1 and J usage is TRBJ2-3, with D tentatively TRBD2 (6 bases). Germline values: CDR1 DFQATT, CDR2 SNEGSKA (reference sequence). This CDR3 comprises 14 residues. The CDR3 loop is CSARAGTSTDTRYF. As DNA, the CDR3 is TGCAGTGCTAGAGCTGGGACTTCCACAGATACGCGGTATTTT.

Concerning this clonotype itself: The final CDR3 position lacks the conserved phenylalanine or tryptophan, pointing to a likely read error. The rearrangement uses TRBV30 and TRBJ1-1; no clear D gene. The germline V and J ends were trimmed by 2 bases and 5 bases, with 12 bases remaining between them. CDR1 GTSNPN and CDR2 SVGIG come from the germline V gene (reference sequence). This CDR3 has 13 amino acids. CDR3 region: CAWSPSSKTEAFS. In DNA, the CDR3 is TGTGCCTGGAGTCCCAGCTCGAAGACTGAAGCTTTCTCT.

This clonotype appeared many times. The V and J genes are TRBV4-3 and TRBJ2-5; TRBD1 matches at 8 bases. The CDR3 loop spans 16 amino acids. CDR1 is LGHNA, CDR2 YSLEER, per germline. After removal of 0 bases from V and 4 bases from J, the junction contained 7 bases not matched to a gene. The CDR3 DNA reads TGCGCCAGCAGCCAAGATGGGTCAACAGGGGGAGAGACCCAGTACTTC. Translated: CASSQDGSTGGETQYF.

In regard to this clonotype: Being one base from a much bigger clone, this may be a read error. The V gene is TRBV29-1, the J gene TRBJ2-3; tentatively, D is TRBD1 (5 bases). The V and J ends lost 7 bases and 6 bases respectively, with 20 bases between them. Germline loops: CDR1 SQVTM, CDR2 ANQGSEA. This CDR3 spans 14 amino acids. The CDR3 region is CSADSPTLGDTQYF. The CDR3 region has the DNA TGCAGCGCTGACAGTCCAACCCTTGGGGATACGCAGTATTTT.

In this sample, this clonotype turned up many times. This rearrangement joins TRBV7-2 to TRBJ2-5; the match to TRBD1 covers 7 bases. The CDR3 runs 15 residues. Unmatched junction bases numbered 5, after V lost 4 bases and J lost 0 bases. The germline CDR1 and CDR2 sequences are SGHTA and FQGNSA. CDR3 coding DNA: TGTGCCAGCAGCTCGGGACAGACCTACCAAGAGACCCAGTACTTC. Its protein is CASSSGQTYQETQYF.

V gene TRBV20-1 combines with J gene TRBJ1-1; no reliable D call. The CDR3 runs to 12 residues. V was pared by 0 bases and J by 11 bases, with 13 bases between. Germline CDR1 DFQATT, CDR2 SNEGSKA (reference sequence). This chain's CDR3 is CSAREGSIVAFF. The CDR3 DNA reads TGCAGTGCTAGAGAGGGCAGTATAGTGGCTTTCTTT.

This chain links TRBV4-1 with TRBJ1-1; no reliable D call. Trimming left V 1 base short and J 6 bases short, with 12 bases between. CDR1 and CDR2 from the germline V gene are MGHRA and YSYEKL. The CDR3 covers 14 residues. The CDR3 coding sequence is TGCGCCAGCAGCCAAGGAGGTACCCTAGCTGAAGCTTTCTTT. It codes for CASSQGGTLAEAFF.

In this sample, this clonotype turned up many times. One end of the junction is discordant with germline, which a read error may explain. V gene TRBV5-1 combines with J gene TRBJ1-1; maybe TRBD1 (5 bases). There are 13 residues in the CDR3. The V gene's germline CDR1 is SGHRS and CDR2 YFSETQ. CDR3 coding DNA: TGCGCCAGCAGCCGGGGGGGGAACCCTGAAGCTTTCTTT. As protein: CASSRGGNPEAFF.

This clonotype was recorded at least ten times. The chain employs TRBV6-6 and TRBJ2-5; D is perhaps TRBD2 (6 bases). Trimming cost V 2 bases and J 3 bases, with 16 bases left between them. The germline V gene encodes CDR1 MNHNY and CDR2 SVGAGI (reference sequence). The CDR3 covers 16 residues. CDR3 amino acids: CASSYGAGGEEETQYF. The CDR3 DNA reads TGTGCCAGCAGTTACGGGGCAGGCGGGGAAGAAGAGACCCAGTACTTC.

This sequence joins TRBV7-9 and TRBJ2-1, with no clear D. Trimming pared 7 bases from V and 6 bases from J, leaving 16 bases between. The CDR3 is 14 amino acids. Germline loops: CDR1 SEHNR, CDR2 FQNEAQ (reference sequence). For the CDR3, the DNA is TGTGCCAGCACCAATAAAAGACGCCGCAATGAGCAGTTCTTC. It yields the protein CASTNKRRRNEQFF. The full variable domain, completed using reference TRBV7-9 and TRBJ2-1, is DTGVSQNPRHKITKRGQNVTFRCDPISEHNRLYWYRQTLGQGPEFLTYFQNEAQLEKSRLLSDRFSAERPKGSFSTLEIQRTEQGDSAMYLCASTNKRRRNEQFFGPGTRLTVL.

The chain recombines TRBV2 with TRBJ2-7; the D call may be TRBD1 or TRBD2 (6 bases each). V was clipped by 6 bases and J by 5 bases, with 17 bases between them. There are 14 residues in the CDR3. Looked up from germline, CDR1 is SNHLY and CDR2 is FYNNEI. The CDR3 bases are TGTGCCAGCAGCGCAGTGGGGGGCCTGAACGAGCAGTACTTC. It yields the protein CASSAVGGLNEQYF.

A few counts support this clonotype. The V gene is TRBV5-4, the J gene TRBJ2-3; TRBD2 matches at 8 bases. The V gene end was trimmed by 4 bases and the J gene end by 4 bases; junction bases not matched to a gene: 17. This CDR3 has 18 residues. The germline V gene encodes CDR1 SGHNT and CDR2 YYREEE (reference sequence). CDR3 in amino acids: CASSPAGTRVRASDTQYF. The CDR3 region has the DNA TGTGCCAGCAGCCCCGCCGGGACTAGGGTCCGTGCGTCAGATACGCAGTATTTT.

The chain couples TRBV29-1 to TRBJ2-5, with D perhaps matching TRBD2 (6 bases). CDR1 and CDR2 from the germline V gene are SQVTM and ANQGSEA. Trimming took off 5 bases at V and 5 bases at J, with 18 bases between the two ends. The CDR3 is made up of 14 amino acids. The CDR3 DNA reads as TGCAGCGTTCGGATTAGCGGAGCGCGGGAGACCCAGTACTTC. Its translation is CSVRISGARETQYF.

This clonotype occurred a few times. Since a much larger clone is just one base distant, this may be a read error. CDR3 residues: CATSRQGLGNEQYF. The DNA for the CDR3 is TGTGCCACCAGCAGACAGGGTTTGGGAAATGAGCAGTACTTC. The chain recombines TRBV15 with TRBJ2-5; possible D gene TRBD1, 5 bases. This CDR3 region has 14 residues. Germline assignment: CDR1 LNHNV and CDR2 YYDKDF (reference sequence). V dropped 2 bases and J dropped 11 bases, with 18 bases sitting between them.